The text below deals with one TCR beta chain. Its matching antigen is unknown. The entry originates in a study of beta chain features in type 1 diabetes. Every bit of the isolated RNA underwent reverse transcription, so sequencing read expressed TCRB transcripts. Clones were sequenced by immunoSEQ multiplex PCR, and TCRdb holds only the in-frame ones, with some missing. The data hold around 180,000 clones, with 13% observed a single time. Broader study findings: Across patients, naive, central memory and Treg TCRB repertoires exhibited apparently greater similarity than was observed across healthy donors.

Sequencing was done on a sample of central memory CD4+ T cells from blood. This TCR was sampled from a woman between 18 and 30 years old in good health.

The CDR3 loop reads CASSPGQGGLPEAFF. The CDR3 nucleotides are TGTGCCAGCAGCCCAGGACAGGGCGGCTTGCCTGAAGCTTTCTTT. The chain couples TRBV7-9 to TRBJ1-1; 8 bases are shared with TRBD1. The J segment lost 6 bases and the V segment lost 5 bases, leaving 11 bases of the junction unmatched. This CDR3 has 15 amino acids. Germline V gene data show CDR1 as SEHNR and CDR2 as FQNEAQ (reference sequence).